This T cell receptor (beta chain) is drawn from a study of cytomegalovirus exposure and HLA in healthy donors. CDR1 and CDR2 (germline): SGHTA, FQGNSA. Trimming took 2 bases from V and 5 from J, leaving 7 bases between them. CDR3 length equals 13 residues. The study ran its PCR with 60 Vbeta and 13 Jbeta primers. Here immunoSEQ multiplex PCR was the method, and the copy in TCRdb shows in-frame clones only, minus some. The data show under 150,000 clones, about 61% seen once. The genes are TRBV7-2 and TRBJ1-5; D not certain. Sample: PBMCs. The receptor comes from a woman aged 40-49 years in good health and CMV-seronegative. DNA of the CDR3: TGTGCCAGCAGCTTAAACAGAGATCAGCCCCAGCATTTT. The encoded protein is CASSLNRDQPQHF.